Below are 30 T cell receptor beta chains sequenced from a single sample in a study of T-cell reconstitution after alpha-beta-depleted transplantation in children. Library preparation (for TCRbeta) was performed with unique molecular identifiers. A single record per CDR3 protein comes from TCRdb applying MiXCR to the PCR reads. Of 250,000 to 400,000 distinct CDR3 sequences listed, 23% are singletons. The material sequenced was PBMCs, mostly from graft donor cells, taken 180 days after TCRalphabeta/CD19-depleted stem cell transplant. These receptor sequences come from a male patient younger than 18 who had a stem cell transplant for acute lymphoblastic leukemia, so the T cells may come from the graft donor.

This clonotype appeared a few times. V usage is TRBV7-9 and J usage is TRBJ1-1; a weak D match, TRBD1 (5 bases). The CDR3 runs 15 residues. CDR1 and CDR2 from the germline V gene are SEHNR and FQNEAQ (reference sequence). V shed 3 bases and J shed 5 bases, with 16 bases lying between them. The CDR3 loop reads CASSFDAGGGTEAFF. The DNA for the CDR3 is TGTGCCAGCAGCTTTGACGCTGGGGGGGGAACTGAAGCTTTCTTT. Full variable domain (remainder filled in from reference TRBV7-9 and TRBJ1-1): DTGVSQNPRHKITKRGQNVTFRCDPISEHNRLYWYRQTLGQGPEFLTYFQNEAQLEKSRLLSDRFSAERPKGSFSTLEIQRTEQGDSAMYLCASSFDAGGGTEAFFGQGTRLTVV.

This clonotype showed up just a few times. V and J are TRBV5-1 and TRBJ2-7, with a tentative D call TRBD2 (6 bases). V was trimmed by 4 bases and J by 6 bases, leaving 17 bases between them. The CDR3 length is 14 residues. Germline V gives CDR1 SGHRS, CDR2 YFSETQ. CDR3 amino acids: CASSLMRDGSEQYF. CDR3 coding DNA: TGCGCCAGCAGCCTCATGCGGGACGGATCCGAGCAGTACTTC.

This clonotype was recorded at least ten times. The rearrangement joins TRBV20-1 to TRBJ1-5; perhaps TRBD1 as D (5 bases). The ends were cut back, 6 bases at V and 2 bases at J, with 11 bases in the middle. Looked up from germline, CDR1 is DFQATT and CDR2 is SNEGSKA (reference sequence). The CDR3 extends over 13 amino acids. The chain's CDR3 is CSARVGGNQPQHF. The CDR3 coding sequence is TGCAGTGCCAGGGTAGGGGGCAATCAGCCCCAGCATTTT.

This clonotype has a handful of counts. This chain uses TRBV10-3 with TRBJ2-1, with 8 bases aligning to TRBD1. The CDR3 totals 17 residues. Losses at the gene ends were 2 bases for V and 4 bases for J; bases not matched to a gene: 10. Germline CDR1 is ENHRY and CDR2 is SYGVKD. The CDR3 nucleotides are TGTGCCATCAGTGAGCCCGGACAGGGAGGTGGGTACAATGAGCAGTTCTTC. It translates to CAISEPGQGGGYNEQFF.

The V call is TRBV12-3 or TRBV12-4, the J call TRBJ2-2, with no clear D. CDR3 size: 15 residues. Trimming shortened V by 6 bases and J by 4 bases, and 15 bases separated the two germline ends. The CDR3 DNA reads TGTGCCAGCAGCCTCGCCGGTCGGGCCACCGGGGAGCTGTTTTTT. Amino acid sequence: CASSLAGRATGELFF.

V usage is TRBV4-2 and J usage is TRBJ2-7, with D perhaps matching TRBD1 (6 bases). V gave up 0 bases and J gave up 4 bases, with 13 bases separating them. The length of the CDR3 is 15 residues. Germline V lookup: CDR1 LGHNA, CDR2 YNFKEQ. CDR3 nucleotide sequence: TGTGCCAGCAGCCAAGATCCCAGGGGCAATTACGAGCAGTACTTC. Translating it yields CASSQDPRGNYEQYF.

The J gene is TRBJ2-7, the V gene TRBV7-2, with no clear D. Trimming stripped 5 bases from V and 0 bases from J, with 11 bases between. The germline V gene has CDR1 SGHTA and CDR2 FQGNSA. The CDR3 is 14 amino acids. The CDR3: CASSPDLPSYEQYF. The CDR3 DNA reads as TGTGCCAGCAGCCCCGACCTCCCCTCCTACGAGCAGTACTTC.

This clonotype has more than one count but fewer than ten. This chain joins TRBV10-3 and TRBJ2-7; 8 nucleotides align to TRBD1. This CDR3 has 15 amino acids. Trimming took 0 bases from V and 3 from J; bases not matched to a gene: 4. CDR1 is ENHRY, CDR2 SYGVKD, per germline. The CDR3 reads CAISESRDRIYEQYF. The DNA for the CDR3 is TGTGCCATCAGTGAGTCGAGGGACAGGATCTACGAGCAGTACTTC.

This clonotype was observed a few times. This chain connects TRBV5-1 to TRBJ1-2; D unclear. Germline V gives CDR1 SGHRS, CDR2 YFSETQ. Trimming left V 0 bases short and J 4 bases short, with 16 bases between. The CDR3 sequence is 16 residues long. CDR3 bases: TGCGCCAGCAGCTTGGGTTCCAGGCGTTCCGTCTATGGCTACACCTTC. It translates to CASSLGSRRSVYGYTF.

J is TRBJ2-1 and V is TRBV2; TRBD2 might be the D (6 bases). This CDR3 has 13 amino acids. Trimming took off 11 bases at V and 0 bases at J, with 11 bases between the two ends. Germline-derived CDR1 and CDR2 are SNHLY and FYNNEI. The CDR3 region is CAPRESSYNEQFF. CDR3 nucleotide sequence: TGTGCCCCACGGGAGAGCTCCTACAATGAGCAGTTCTTC.

This clonotype was counted only a few times. V usage is TRBV5-1 and J usage is TRBJ2-7, with 7 bases matching TRBD1. After removal of 3 bases from V and 6 bases from J, the junction contained 3 bases not matched to a gene. From germline, CDR1 is SGHRS and CDR2 YFSETQ. This CDR3 is 12 amino acids long. The CDR3 loop is CASSSQGTEQYF. The CDR3 region has the DNA TGCGCCAGCAGCTCACAGGGGACCGAGCAGTACTTC.

The chain links TRBV6-2 or TRBV6-3 to TRBJ2-5; 9 positions agree with TRBD2. Trimming removed 2 bases from V and 5 bases from J; junction bases left unmatched: 12. This CDR3 comprises 17 residues. CDR1 MNHEY and CDR2 SVGEGT come from the germline V gene. This chain's CDR3 is CASSYGHSGRNGETQYF. In DNA, the CDR3 is TGTGCCAGCAGTTACGGGCATAGCGGGAGAAATGGGGAGACCCAGTACTTC.

The rearrangement uses TRBV19 and TRBJ1-1; D unclear. The CDR3 sequence is 15 residues long. The ends were cut back, 5 bases at V and 2 bases at J, with 15 bases in the middle. Germline V gene lookup returns CDR1 LNHDA and CDR2 SQIVND (reference sequence). The CDR3 DNA sequence: TGTGCCAGTAGTCGTTTCCCGCAGAGTAACACTGAAGCTTTCTTT. Its protein is CASSRFPQSNTEAFF.

V is TRBV5-1 and J is TRBJ2-2; tentatively, D is TRBD2 (5 bases). CDR3 length equals 18 residues. The V gene lost 5 bases and the J gene lost 3 bases, with 23 bases spanning the gap. Germline V lookup: CDR1 SGHRS, CDR2 YFSETQ. The chain's CDR3 is CASRGAARARSYTGELFF. The CDR3 DNA follows: TGCGCCAGCAGGGGTGCGGCGAGGGCGCGATCGTACACCGGGGAGCTGTTTTTT.

This clonotype was detected a few times. The rearrangement joins TRBV9 to TRBJ2-2; D gene unclear. Germline V CDR1 and CDR2: SGDLS, YYNGEE. Trimming cost V 0 bases and J 5 bases, with 8 bases left between them. The CDR3 spans 14 residues. This CDR3 reads CASSVGKVTGELFF. The DNA for the CDR3 is TGTGCCAGCAGCGTAGGGAAGGTAACCGGGGAGCTGTTTTTT.

The V gene is TRBV2, the J gene TRBJ2-2, with 9 positions matching TRBD1. Germline CDR1 and CDR2: SNHLY and FYNNEI. J was trimmed by 1 base and V by 4 bases; bases with no gene match: 4. This CDR3 has 16 residues. The CDR3 loop is CASSGRTGVNTGELFF. DNA for the CDR3: TGTGCCAGCAGTGGTAGGACAGGGGTGAACACCGGGGAGCTGTTTTTT.

This clonotype was recorded once. In DNA, the CDR3 is TGTGCCGCACAGCTAGGGGAGCTGTTTTTT. This codes for CAAQLGELFF. The chain combines TRBV12-3 or TRBV12-4 with TRBJ2-2; no clear D gene. The CDR3 spans 10 residues. The V and J ends lost 11 bases and 8 bases respectively, with 9 bases between them.

This clonotype was found a few times. The DNA of the CDR3 is TGTGCCAGCAGCCGCGCGTCTGAGCAGTTCTTC. This sequence encodes CASSRASEQFF. The chain combines TRBV28 with TRBJ2-1; the D is unclear. This CDR3 contains 11 residues. The V end was cut by 6 bases, the J end by 9 bases, with 9 bases between. The V gene's germline CDR1 is MDHEN and CDR2 SYDVKM.

This clonotype was seen a handful of times. The rearrangement links TRBV21-1 to TRBJ2-1; the table's D call, TRBD1, was not checked against the DNA. TRBV21-1 is a pseudogene. CDR3 size: 15 residues. CDR3 loop: CASSKGTGDYNEQFF. CDR3 in DNA: TGTGCCAGCAGCAAAGGCACGGGGGACTACAATGAGCAGTTCTTC.

The chain links TRBV12-3 or TRBV12-4 to TRBJ2-3, with TRBD2 identical over 7 bases. The CDR3 spans 15 residues. Losses at the gene ends were 3 bases for V and 0 bases for J; bases not matched to a gene: 3. CDR3 DNA sequence: TGTGCCAGCAGTTTGGCGGGAGAAAGCACAGATACGCAGTATTTT. It specifies CASSLAGESTDTQYF.

The chain uses TRBV12-3 or TRBV12-4 and TRBJ2-5; D is uncertain. The CDR3 has 14 residues. Deletions cut 5 bases from V and 0 bases from J, with 10 bases between. Here the CDR3 DNA reads TGTGCCAGCAGTCCACGGACCGACCAAGAGACCCAGTACTTC. Protein product: CASSPRTDQETQYF.

The chain couples TRBV11-1 to TRBJ1-1; TRBD1 agrees at 8 bases. The length of the CDR3 is 18 residues. With 1 base clipped from V and 4 bases from J, the junction kept 14 bases outside the gene matches. Germline CDR1 reads SGHAT; CDR2 reads FQDESV (reference sequence). The CDR3 loop is CASSLVGPNKDRATEAFF. In DNA form, the CDR3 reads TGTGCCAGCAGCTTAGTGGGGCCTAATAAGGACAGGGCCACTGAAGCTTTCTTT. Combining the CDR3 with reference TRBV11-1 and TRBJ1-1 gives the whole variable domain EAEVAQSPRYKITEKSQAVAFWCDPISGHATLYWYRQILGQGPELLVQFQDESVVDDSQLPKDRFSAERLKGVDSTLKIQPAELGDSAMYLCASSLVGPNKDRATEAFFGQGTRLTVV.

The V and J genes are TRBV5-1 and TRBJ1-2; D call uncertain. V was trimmed by 4 bases and J by 4 bases, leaving 17 bases between them. The germline V gene encodes CDR1 SGHRS and CDR2 YFSETQ. This CDR3 region has 15 residues. The CDR3 region has the DNA TGCGCCAGCAGCAAGGGCCCCCCTGCCCGCTATGGCTACACCTTC. Translating gives CASSKGPPARYGYTF.

V and J are TRBV5-6 and TRBJ2-7; D is possibly TRBD1 or TRBD2 (5 bases each). V dropped 2 bases and J dropped 9 bases, with 12 bases sitting between them. From germline, CDR1 is SGHDT and CDR2 YYEEEE. CDR3 length equals 12 residues. The CDR3 DNA reads TGTGCCAGCAGCTTTGGGACCCAGGGGCAGTACTTC. Translated, it gives CASSFGTQGQYF.

The V gene is TRBV29-1, the J gene TRBJ2-2; D is uncertain. Trimming shortened V by 1 base and J by 1 base, and 10 bases separated the two germline ends. Germline CDR1 reads SQVTM; CDR2 reads ANQGSEA. This CDR3 spans 15 amino acids. The CDR3 DNA reads TGCAGCGTTGAAGCGGGCAATCTGAACACCGGGGAGCTGTTTTTT. It is translated as CSVEAGNLNTGELFF.

This clonotype was counted a few times. The rearrangement links TRBV5-5 to TRBJ2-3; TRBD2 is a possible D gene (5 bases). The CDR3 loop spans 18 amino acids. The germline gives CDR1 SGHKS, CDR2 YYEKEE (reference sequence). The ends were cut back, 0 bases at V and 2 bases at J, with 19 bases in the middle. The CDR3 DNA reads as TGTGCCAGCAGCTTGGCCCAATCTAGCAGTCCGTCCACAGATACGCAGTATTTT. Encoded protein: CASSLAQSSSPSTDTQYF.

The chain carries TRBV12-3 or TRBV12-4 and TRBJ1-3; D not resolved. The ends were cut back, 3 bases at V and 0 bases at J, with 9 bases in the middle. CDR3 length: 15 residues. DNA for the CDR3: TGTGCCAGCAGTTTTCGTACCCCCTCTGGAAACACCATATATTTT. This encodes CASSFRTPSGNTIYF.

The sample holds a few counts of this clonotype. The CDR3 loop is CSANQGSNEKLFF. CDR3 bases: TGCAGTGCTAACCAGGGGTCTAATGAAAAACTGTTTTTT. The chain has TRBV20-1 and TRBJ1-4; D might be TRBD1 (6 bases). Per germline, CDR1 DFQATT and CDR2 SNEGSKA (reference sequence). The CDR3 length is 13 residues. Trimming removed 4 bases from V and 3 bases from J, with 9 bases in between.

This clonotype has just a few counts. The chain recombines TRBV5-1 with TRBJ2-7; possible D gene TRBD2, 6 bases. Germline V gives CDR1 SGHRS, CDR2 YFSETQ. CDR3 length equals 16 residues. The V end was cut by 4 bases, the J end by 2 bases, with 19 bases between. CDR3 sequence (DNA): TGCGCCAGCAGCGACCCCCGGGGCGGGACCCCCTACGAGCAGTACTTC. As protein: CASSDPRGGTPYEQYF.

The rearrangement uses TRBV24-1 and TRBJ2-1; a possible D gene is TRBD1 (5 bases). Germline CDR1 KGHDR, CDR2 SFDVKD. This CDR3 has 14 residues. The ends were cut back, 7 bases at V and 2 bases at J, with 11 bases in the middle. CDR3 residues: CATSPRVPYNEQFF. CDR3 nucleotides: TGTGCCACCAGCCCCAGGGTCCCCTACAATGAGCAGTTCTTC.